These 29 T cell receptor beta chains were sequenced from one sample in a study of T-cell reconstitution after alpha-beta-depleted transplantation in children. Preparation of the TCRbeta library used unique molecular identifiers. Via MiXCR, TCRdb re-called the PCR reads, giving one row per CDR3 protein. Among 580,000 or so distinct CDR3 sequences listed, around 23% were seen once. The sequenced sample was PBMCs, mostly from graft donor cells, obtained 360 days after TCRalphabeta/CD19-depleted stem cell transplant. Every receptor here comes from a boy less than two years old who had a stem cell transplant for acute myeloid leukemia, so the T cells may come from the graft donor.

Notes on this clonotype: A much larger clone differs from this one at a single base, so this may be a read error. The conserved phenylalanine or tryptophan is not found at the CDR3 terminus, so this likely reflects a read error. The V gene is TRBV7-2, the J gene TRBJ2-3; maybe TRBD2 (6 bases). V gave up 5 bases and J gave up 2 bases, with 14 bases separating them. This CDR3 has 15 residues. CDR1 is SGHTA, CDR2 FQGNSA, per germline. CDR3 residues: CASSLTRGYTDTQYL. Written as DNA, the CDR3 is TGTGCCAGCAGCCTAACTCGGGGGTACACAGATACGCAGTATCTT.

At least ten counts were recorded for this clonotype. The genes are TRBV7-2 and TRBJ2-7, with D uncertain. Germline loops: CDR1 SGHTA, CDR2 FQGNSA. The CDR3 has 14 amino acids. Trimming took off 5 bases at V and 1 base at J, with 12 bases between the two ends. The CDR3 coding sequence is TGTGCCAGCAGCCGTTCGGGCAGTTCCTACGAGCAGTACTTC. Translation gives CASSRSGSSYEQYF.

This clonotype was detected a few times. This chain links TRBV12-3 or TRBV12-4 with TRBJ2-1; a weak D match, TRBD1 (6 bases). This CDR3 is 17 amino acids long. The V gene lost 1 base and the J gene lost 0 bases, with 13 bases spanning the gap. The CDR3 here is CASSLDLDSPSYNEQFF. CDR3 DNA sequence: TGTGCCAGCAGTTTAGACCTGGACAGCCCCTCCTACAATGAGCAGTTCTTC.

CDR3 sequence reads: CASSKDGLQAFF. The CDR3 DNA sequence: TGTGCCAGCAGTAAGGACGGCCTTCAAGCTTTCTTT. V is TRBV12-3 or TRBV12-4 and J is TRBJ1-1, with unresolved D. The V end lost 5 bases, the J end lost 9 bases, and 13 bases lay between the germline ends. The CDR3 covers 12 residues.

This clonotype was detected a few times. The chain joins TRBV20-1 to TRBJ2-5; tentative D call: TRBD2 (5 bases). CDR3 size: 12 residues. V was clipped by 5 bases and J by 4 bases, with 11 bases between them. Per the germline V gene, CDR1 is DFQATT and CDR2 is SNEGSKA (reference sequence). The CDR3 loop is CSAPMAGETQYF. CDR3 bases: TGCAGTGCTCCAATGGCGGGAGAGACCCAGTACTTC.

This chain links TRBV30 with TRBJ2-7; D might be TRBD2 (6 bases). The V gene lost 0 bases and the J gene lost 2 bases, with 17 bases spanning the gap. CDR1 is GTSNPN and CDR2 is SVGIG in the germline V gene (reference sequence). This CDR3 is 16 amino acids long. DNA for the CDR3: TGTGCCTGGAGTGTTTCCCCCGGGACTCGCACCTACGAGCAGTACTTC. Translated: CAWSVSPGTRTYEQYF.

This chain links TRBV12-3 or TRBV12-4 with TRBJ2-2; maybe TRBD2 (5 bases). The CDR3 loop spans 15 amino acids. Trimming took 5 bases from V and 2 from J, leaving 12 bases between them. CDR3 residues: CASSPRAGNTGELFF. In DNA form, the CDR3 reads TGTGCCAGCAGTCCTAGGGCGGGTAACACCGGGGAGCTGTTTTTT.

The CDR3 DNA reads as TGTGCCACCATAGACCCGGGACAGACTGTGGATACGCAGTATTTT. Encoded protein: CATIDPGQTVDTQYF. V usage is TRBV15 and J usage is TRBJ2-3, with 7 bases that match TRBD1. There are 15 residues in the CDR3. CDR1 and CDR2 from the germline V gene are LNHNV and YYDKDF (reference sequence). V shed 7 bases and J 6 bases; nucleotides not matched to a gene: 13.

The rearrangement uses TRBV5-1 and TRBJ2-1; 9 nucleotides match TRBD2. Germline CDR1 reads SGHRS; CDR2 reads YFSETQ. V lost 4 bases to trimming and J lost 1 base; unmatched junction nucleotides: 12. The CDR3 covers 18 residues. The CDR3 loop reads CASSPEYNSGGSYNEQFF. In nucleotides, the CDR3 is TGCGCCAGCAGCCCCGAGTATAATAGCGGGGGATCCTACAATGAGCAGTTCTTC.

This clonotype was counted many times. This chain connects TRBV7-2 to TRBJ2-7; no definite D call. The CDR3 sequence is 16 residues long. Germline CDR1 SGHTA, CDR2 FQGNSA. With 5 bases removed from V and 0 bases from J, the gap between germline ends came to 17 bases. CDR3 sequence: CASSPTPLTSSYEQYF. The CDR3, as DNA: TGTGCCAGCAGCCCAACCCCACTGACGAGCTCCTACGAGCAGTACTTC.

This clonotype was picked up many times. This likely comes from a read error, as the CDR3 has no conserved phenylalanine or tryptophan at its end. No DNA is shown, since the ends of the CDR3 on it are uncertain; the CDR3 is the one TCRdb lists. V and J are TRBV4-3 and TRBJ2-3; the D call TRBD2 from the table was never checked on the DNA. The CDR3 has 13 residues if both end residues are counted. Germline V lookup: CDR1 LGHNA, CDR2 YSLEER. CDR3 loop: CASSQDIASPGGL.

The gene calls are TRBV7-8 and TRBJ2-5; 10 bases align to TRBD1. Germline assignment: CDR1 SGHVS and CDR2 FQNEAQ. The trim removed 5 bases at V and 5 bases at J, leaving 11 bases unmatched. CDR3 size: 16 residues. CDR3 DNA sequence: TGTGCCAGCAGCGGCCGGGACAGGGGTGCCCTTGAGACCCAGTACTTC. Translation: CASSGRDRGALETQYF.

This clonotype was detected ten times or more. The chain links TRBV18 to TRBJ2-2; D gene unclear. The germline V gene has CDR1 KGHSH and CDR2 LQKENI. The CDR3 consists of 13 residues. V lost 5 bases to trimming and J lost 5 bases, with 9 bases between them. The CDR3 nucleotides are TGTGCCAGCTCAACAGTAAAAACCGGGGAGCTGTTTTTT. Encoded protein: CASSTVKTGELFF.

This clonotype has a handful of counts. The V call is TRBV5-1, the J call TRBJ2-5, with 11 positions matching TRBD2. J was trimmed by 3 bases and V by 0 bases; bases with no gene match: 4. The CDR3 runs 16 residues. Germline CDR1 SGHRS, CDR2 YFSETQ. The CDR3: CASSLGELAGEETQYF. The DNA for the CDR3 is TGCGCCAGCAGCTTGGGGGAACTAGCGGGGGAAGAGACCCAGTACTTC.

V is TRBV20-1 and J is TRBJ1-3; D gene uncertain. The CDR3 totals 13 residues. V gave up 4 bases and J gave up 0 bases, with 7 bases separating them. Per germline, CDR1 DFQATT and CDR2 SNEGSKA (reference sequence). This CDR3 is CSATGYSGNTIYF. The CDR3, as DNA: TGCAGTGCTACAGGTTACTCTGGAAACACCATATATTTT.

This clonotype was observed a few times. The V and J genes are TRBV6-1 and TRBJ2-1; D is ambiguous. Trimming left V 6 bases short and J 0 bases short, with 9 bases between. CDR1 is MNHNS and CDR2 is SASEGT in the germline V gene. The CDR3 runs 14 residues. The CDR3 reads CASRPRSSYNEQFF. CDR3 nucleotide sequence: TGTGCCAGCAGACCTCGGTCCTCCTACAATGAGCAGTTCTTC.

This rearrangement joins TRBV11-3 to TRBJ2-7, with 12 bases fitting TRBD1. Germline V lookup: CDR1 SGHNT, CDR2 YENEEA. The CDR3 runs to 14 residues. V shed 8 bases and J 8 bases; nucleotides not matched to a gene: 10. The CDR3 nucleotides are TGTGCCAGCGCGTGGGACAGGGGGCTACGTAAGCAGTACTTC. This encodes CASAWDRGLRKQYF.

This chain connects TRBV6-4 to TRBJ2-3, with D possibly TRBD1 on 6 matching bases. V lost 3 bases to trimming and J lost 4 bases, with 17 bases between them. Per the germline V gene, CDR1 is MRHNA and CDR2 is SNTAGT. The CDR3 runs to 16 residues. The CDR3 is CASSEDLGAGADTQYF. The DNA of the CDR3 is TGTGCCAGCAGTGAGGACCTGGGGGCAGGGGCAGATACGCAGTATTTT.

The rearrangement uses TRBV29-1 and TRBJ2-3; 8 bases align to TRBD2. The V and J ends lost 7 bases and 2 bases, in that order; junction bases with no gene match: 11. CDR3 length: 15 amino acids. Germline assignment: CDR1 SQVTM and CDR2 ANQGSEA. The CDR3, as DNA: TGCAGCGCCGGACATAGCGGGGCACCCACAGATACGCAGTATTTT. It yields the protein CSAGHSGAPTDTQYF.

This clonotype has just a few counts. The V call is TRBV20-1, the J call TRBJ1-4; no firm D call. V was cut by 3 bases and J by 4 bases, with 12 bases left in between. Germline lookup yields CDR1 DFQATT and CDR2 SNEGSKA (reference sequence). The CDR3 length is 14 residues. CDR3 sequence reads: CSASPTRRNEKLFF. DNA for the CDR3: TGCAGTGCTAGTCCGACGAGGCGTAATGAAAAACTGTTTTTT.

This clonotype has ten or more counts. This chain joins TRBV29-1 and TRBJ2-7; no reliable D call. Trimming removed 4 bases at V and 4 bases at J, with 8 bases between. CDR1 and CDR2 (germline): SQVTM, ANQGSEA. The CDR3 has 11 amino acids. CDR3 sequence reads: CSVVTDYEQYV. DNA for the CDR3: TGCAGCGTTGTGACGGATTACGAGCAGTACGTC.

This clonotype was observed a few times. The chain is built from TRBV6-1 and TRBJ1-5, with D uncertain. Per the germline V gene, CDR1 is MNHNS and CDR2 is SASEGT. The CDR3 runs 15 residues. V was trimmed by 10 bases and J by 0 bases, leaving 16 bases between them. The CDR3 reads CATRPGRNSNQPQHF. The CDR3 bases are TGTGCCACCCGTCCTGGGAGGAATAGCAATCAGCCCCAGCATTTT.

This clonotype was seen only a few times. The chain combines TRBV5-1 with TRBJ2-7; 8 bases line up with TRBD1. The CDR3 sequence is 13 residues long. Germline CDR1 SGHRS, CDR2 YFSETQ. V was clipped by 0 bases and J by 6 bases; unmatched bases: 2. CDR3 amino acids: CASSLGTGTEQYF. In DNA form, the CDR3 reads TGCGCCAGCAGCTTGGGGACAGGGACCGAGCAGTACTTC.

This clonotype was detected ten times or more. DNA of the CDR3: TGTGCCAGCACCATTAGTACTGAGACCCAGTACTTC. It yields the protein CASTISTETQYF. The chain links TRBV12-3 or TRBV12-4 to TRBJ2-5; D not certain. Between the trimmed V and J ends, which lost 7 bases and 5 bases, there was a span of 11 bases. The CDR3 loop spans 12 amino acids.

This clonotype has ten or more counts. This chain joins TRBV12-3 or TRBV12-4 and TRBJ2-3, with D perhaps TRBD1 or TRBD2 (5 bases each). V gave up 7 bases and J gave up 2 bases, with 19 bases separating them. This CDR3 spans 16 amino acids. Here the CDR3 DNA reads TGTGCCAGCAAACTCCTTGCCGGGGCCGTCACAGATACGCAGTATTTT. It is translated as CASKLLAGAVTDTQYF.

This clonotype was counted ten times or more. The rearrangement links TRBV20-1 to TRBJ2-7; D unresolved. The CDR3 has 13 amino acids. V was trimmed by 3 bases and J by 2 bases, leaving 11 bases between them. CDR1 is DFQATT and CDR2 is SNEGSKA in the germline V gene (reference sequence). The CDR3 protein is CSARRPDAYEQYF. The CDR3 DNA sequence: TGCAGTGCTAGGCGCCCAGACGCCTACGAGCAGTACTTC.

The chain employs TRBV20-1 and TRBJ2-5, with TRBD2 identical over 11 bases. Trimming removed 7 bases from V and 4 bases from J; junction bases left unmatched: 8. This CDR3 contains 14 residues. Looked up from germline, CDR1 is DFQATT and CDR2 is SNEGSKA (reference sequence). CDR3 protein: CSGELAGAAETQYF. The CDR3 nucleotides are TGCAGTGGGGAACTAGCGGGGGCAGCAGAGACCCAGTACTTC.

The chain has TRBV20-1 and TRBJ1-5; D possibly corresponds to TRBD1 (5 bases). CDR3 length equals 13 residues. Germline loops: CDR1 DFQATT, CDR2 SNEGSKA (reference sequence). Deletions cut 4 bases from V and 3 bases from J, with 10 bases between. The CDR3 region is CSANLGDNQPQHF. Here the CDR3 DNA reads TGCAGTGCTAACCTAGGGGACAATCAGCCCCAGCATTTT.

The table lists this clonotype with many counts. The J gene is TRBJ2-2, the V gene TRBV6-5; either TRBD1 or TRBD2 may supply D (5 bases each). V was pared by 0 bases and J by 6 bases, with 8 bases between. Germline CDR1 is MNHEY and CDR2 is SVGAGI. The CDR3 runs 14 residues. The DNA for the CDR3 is TGTGCCAGCAGTTACTCCGGGACGTCCGGGGAGCTGTTTTTT. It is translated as CASSYSGTSGELFF.